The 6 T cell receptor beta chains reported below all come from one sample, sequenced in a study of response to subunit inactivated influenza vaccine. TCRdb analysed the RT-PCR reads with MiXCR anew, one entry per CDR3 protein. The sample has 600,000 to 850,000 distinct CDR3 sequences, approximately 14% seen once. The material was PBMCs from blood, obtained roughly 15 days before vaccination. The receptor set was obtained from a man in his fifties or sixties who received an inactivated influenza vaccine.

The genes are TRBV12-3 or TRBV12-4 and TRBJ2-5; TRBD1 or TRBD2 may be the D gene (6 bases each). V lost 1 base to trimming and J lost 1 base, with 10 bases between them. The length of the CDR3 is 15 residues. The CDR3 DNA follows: TGTGCCAGCAGTTTAGGGGGGGCCGGCCAAGAGACCCAGTACTTC. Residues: CASSLGGAGQETQYF.

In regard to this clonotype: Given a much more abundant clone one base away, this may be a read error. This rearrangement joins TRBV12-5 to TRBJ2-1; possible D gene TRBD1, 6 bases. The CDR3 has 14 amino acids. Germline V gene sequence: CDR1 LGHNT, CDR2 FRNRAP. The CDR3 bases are TGTGCTTGTGGAACCGGGACAATTACCGATGAGCAGTTCTTC. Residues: CACGTGTITDEQFF.

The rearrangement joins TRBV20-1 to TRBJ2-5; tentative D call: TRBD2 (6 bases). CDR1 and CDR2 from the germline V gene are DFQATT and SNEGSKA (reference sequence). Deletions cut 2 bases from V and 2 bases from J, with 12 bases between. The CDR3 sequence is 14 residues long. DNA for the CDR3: TGCAGTGCTAGACCGGCCAGCGGGCAAGAGACCCAGTACTTC. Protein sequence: CSARPASGQETQYF.

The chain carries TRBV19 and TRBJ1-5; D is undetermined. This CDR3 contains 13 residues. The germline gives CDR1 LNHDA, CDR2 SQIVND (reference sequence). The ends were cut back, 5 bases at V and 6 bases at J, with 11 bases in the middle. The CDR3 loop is CASSAPSVQPQHF. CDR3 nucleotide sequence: TGTGCCAGTAGTGCCCCGTCGGTTCAGCCCCAGCATTTT.

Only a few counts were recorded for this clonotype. Here the CDR3 DNA reads TGTGCCAGCACTATCCACAGGGACATCAACACTGAAGCTTTCTTT. Translation gives CASTIHRDINTEAFF. V is TRBV12-3 or TRBV12-4 and J is TRBJ1-1, with a tentative D call TRBD1 (6 bases). The CDR3 sequence is 15 residues long. Trimming took 7 bases from V and 2 from J, leaving 17 bases between them.

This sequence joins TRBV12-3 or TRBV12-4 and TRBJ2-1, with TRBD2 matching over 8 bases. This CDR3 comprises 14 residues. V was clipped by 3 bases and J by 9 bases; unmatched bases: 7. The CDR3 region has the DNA TGTGCCAGCAGTTTCGGGGGGGCCATGGGTGAGCAGTTCTTC. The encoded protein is CASSFGGAMGEQFF.